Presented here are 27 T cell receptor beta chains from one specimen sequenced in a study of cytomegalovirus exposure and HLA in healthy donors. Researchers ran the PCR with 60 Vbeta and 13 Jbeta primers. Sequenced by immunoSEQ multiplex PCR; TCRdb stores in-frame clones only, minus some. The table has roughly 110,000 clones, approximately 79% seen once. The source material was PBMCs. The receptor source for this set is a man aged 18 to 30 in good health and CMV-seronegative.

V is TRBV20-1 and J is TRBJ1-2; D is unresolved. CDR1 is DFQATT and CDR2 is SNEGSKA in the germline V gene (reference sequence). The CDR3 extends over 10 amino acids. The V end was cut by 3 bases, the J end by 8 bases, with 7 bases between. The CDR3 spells CSASLVGYTF. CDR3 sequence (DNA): TGCAGTGCTAGCCTTGTGGGCTACACCTTC.

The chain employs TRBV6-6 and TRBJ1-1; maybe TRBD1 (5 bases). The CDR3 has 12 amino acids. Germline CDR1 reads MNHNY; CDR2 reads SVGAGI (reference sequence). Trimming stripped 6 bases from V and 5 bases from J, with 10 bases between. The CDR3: CASSPPGTEAFF. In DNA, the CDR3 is TGTGCCAGCAGCCCACCAGGGACTGAAGCTTTCTTT.

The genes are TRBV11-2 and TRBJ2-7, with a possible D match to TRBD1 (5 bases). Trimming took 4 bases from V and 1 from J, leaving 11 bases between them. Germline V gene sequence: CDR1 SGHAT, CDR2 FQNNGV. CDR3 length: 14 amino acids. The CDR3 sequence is CASSWGAPSYEQYF. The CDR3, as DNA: TGTGCCAGCAGCTGGGGCGCCCCGTCCTACGAGCAGTACTTC.

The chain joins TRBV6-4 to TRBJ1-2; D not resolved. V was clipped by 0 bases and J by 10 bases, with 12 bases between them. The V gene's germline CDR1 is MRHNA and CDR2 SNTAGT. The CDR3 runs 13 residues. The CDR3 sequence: CASSDSGDTPYTF. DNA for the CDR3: TGTGCCAGCAGTGACTCCGGTGATACCCCCTACACCTTC.

CDR3 amino acids: CASSAGQGVREQFF. In DNA, the CDR3 is TGTGCCAGCAGCGCGGGACAGGGGGTTCGTGAGCAGTTCTTC. V and J are TRBV9 and TRBJ2-1; 11 bases agree with TRBD1. The J segment lost 9 bases and the V segment lost 3 bases, leaving 5 bases of the junction unmatched. This CDR3 has 14 residues. Germline V lookup: CDR1 SGDLS, CDR2 YYNGEE.

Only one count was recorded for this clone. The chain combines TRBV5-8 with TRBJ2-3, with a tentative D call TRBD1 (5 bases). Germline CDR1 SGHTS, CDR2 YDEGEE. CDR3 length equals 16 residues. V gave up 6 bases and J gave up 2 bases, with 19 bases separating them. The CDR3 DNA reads TGTGCCAGCACCGTACCAAGACAGACCTACACAGATACGCAGTATTTT. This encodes CASTVPRQTYTDTQYF.

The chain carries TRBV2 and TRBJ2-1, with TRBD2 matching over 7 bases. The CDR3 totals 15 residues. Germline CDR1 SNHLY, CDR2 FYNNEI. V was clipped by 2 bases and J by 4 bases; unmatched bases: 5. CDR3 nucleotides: TGTGCCAGCAGTGAAAGTGGCGGGGGTTACAATGAGCAGTTCTTC. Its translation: CASSESGGGYNEQFF.

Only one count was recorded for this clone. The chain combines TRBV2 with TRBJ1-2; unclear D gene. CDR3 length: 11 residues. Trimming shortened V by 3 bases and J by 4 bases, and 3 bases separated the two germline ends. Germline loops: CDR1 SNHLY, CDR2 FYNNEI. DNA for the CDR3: TGTGCCAGCAGTGACCTCTATGGCTACACCTTC. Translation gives CASSDLYGYTF. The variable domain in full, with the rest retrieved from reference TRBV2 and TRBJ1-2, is EPEVTQTPSHQVTQMGQEVILRCVPISNHLYFYWYRQILGQKVEFLVSFYNNEISEKSEIFDDQFSVERPDGSNFTLKIRSTKLEDSAMYFCASSDLYGYTFGSGTRLTVV.

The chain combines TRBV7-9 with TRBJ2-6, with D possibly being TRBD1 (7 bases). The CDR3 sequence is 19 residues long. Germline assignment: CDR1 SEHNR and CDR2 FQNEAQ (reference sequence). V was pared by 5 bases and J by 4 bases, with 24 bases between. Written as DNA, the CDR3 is TGTGCCAGCAGCCGATATCCGGGGGACAGACAAATAGGGGCCAACGTCCTGACTTTC. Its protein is CASSRYPGDRQIGANVLTF.

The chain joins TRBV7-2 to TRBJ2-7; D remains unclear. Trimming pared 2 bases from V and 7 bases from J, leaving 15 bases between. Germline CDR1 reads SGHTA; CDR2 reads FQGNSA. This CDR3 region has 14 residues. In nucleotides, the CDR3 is TGTGCCAGCAGCTTAACACCTACTTACGGGGAGCAGTACTTC. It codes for CASSLTPTYGEQYF.

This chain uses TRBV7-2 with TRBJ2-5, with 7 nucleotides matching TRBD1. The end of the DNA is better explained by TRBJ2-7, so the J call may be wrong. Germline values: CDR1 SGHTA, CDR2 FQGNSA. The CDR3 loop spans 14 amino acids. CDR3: CASSYRGFSNEQYF. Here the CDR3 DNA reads TGTGCCAGCAGTTACAGGGGTTTTTCGAACGAGCAGTACTTC.

The CDR3, as DNA: TGCGCCAGCAGCCCCTCGGTCGCAGGGACAGGGGTCGAAAAACTGTTTTTT. Its translation is CASSPSVAGTGVEKLFF. This chain connects TRBV4-3 to TRBJ1-4; the match to TRBD1 covers 10 bases. V trimming: 4 bases; J trimming: 8 bases; junction bases outside the gene matches: 13. From germline, CDR1 is LGHNA and CDR2 YSLEER. The length of the CDR3 is 17 residues.

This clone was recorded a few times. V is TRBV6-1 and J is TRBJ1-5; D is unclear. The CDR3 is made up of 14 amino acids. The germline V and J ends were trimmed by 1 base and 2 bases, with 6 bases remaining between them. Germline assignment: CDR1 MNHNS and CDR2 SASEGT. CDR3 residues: CASSEGGGNQPQHF. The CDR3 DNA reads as TGTGCCAGCAGTGAAGGCGGAGGCAATCAGCCCCAGCATTTT.

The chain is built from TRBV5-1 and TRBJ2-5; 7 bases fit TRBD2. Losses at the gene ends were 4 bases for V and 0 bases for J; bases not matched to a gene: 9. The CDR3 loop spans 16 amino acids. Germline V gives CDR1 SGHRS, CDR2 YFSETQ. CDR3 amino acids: CASSDSGGRNQETQYF. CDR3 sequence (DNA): TGCGCCAGCAGCGACTCCGGGGGGAGAAACCAAGAGACCCAGTACTTC.

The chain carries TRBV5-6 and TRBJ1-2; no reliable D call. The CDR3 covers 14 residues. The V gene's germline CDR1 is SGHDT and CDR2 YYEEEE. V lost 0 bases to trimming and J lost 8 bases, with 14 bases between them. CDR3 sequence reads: CASSLAGKGYGYTF. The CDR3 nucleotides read TGTGCCAGCAGCTTGGCGGGAAAGGGTTACGGCTACACCTTC.

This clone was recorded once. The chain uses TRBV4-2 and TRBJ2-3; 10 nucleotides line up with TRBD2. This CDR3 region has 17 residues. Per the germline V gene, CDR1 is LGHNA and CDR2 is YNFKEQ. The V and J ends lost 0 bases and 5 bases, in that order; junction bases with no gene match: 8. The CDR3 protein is CASSQEVFSGGLDTQYF. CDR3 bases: TGTGCCAGCAGCCAAGAGGTGTTTAGCGGGGGGTTAGATACGCAGTATTTT.

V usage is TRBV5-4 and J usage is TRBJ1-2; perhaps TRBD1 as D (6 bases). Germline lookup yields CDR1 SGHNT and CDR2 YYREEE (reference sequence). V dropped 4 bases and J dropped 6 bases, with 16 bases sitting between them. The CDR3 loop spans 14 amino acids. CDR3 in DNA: TGTGCCAGCAGCATCGGACAGACACCAGATGGCTACACCTTC. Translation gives CASSIGQTPDGYTF.

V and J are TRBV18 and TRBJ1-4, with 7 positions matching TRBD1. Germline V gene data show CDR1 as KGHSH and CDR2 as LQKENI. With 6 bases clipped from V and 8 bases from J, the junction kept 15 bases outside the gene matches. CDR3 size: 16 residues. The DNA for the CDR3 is TGTGCCAGCTCTCAAGAACAGGGGCTACTTAAAGAAAAACTGTTTTTT. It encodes CASSQEQGLLKEKLFF.

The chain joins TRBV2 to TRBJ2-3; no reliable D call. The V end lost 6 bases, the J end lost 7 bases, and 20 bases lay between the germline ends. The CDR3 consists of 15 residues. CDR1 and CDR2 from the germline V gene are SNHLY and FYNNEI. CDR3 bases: TGTGCCAGCAGGGCCGGGTCGTCCTCCGGAAATACGCAGTATTTT. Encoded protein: CASRAGSSSGNTQYF.

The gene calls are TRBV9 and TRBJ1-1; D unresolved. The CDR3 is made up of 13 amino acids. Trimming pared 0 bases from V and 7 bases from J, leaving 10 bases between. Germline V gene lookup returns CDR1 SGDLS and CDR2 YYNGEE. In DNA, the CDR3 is TGTGCCAGCAGCGTAGTGGAGGGAATTGAAGCTTTCTTT. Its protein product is CASSVVEGIEAFF.

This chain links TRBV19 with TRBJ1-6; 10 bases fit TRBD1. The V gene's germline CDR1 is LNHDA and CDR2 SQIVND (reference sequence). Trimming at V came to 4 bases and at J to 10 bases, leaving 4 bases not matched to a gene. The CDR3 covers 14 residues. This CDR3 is CASSNGQGVSPLHF. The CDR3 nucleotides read TGTGCCAGTAGTAACGGACAGGGGGTGTCACCCCTCCACTTT.

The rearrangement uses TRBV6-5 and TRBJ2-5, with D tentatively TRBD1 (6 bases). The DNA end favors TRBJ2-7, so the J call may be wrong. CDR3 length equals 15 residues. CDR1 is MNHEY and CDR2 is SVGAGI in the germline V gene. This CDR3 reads CASRPIGQLLYEQYF. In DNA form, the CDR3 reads TGTGCCAGCAGACCTATTGGACAGCTACTCTACGAGCAGTACTTC.

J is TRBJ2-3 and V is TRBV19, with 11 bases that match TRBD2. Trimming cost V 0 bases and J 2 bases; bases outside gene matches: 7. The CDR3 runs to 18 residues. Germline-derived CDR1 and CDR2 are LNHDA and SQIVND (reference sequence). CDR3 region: CASSIDLASGGITDTQYF. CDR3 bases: TGTGCCAGTAGTATAGATCTGGCTAGCGGGGGGATCACAGATACGCAGTATTTT. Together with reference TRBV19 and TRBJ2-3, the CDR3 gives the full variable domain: DGGITQSPKYLFRKEGQNVTLSCEQNLNHDAMYWYRQDPGQGLRLIYYSQIVNDFQKGDIAEGYSVSREKKESFPLTVTSAQKNPTAFYLCASSIDLASGGITDTQYFGPGTRLTVL.

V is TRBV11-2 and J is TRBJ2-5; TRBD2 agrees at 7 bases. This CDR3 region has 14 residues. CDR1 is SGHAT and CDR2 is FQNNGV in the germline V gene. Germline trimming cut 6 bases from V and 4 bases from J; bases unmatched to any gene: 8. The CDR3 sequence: CASRPIAGGETQYF. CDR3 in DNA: TGTGCCAGCAGACCTATAGCGGGTGGAGAGACCCAGTACTTC. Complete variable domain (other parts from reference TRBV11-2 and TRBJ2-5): EAGVAQSPRYKIIEKRQSVAFWCNPISGHATLYWYQQILGQGPKLLIQFQNNGVVDDSQLPKDRFSAERLKGVDSTLKIQPAKLEDSAVYLCASRPIAGGETQYFGPGTRLLVL.

CDR3 in amino acids: CASSLGLRGWAISSPLHF. CDR3 DNA sequence: TGTGCCAGCAGCTTGGGCCTCAGGGGGTGGGCTATTAGTTCACCCCTCCACTTT. This chain uses TRBV7-2 with TRBJ1-6; TRBD1 agrees at 7 bases. The germline V gene has CDR1 SGHTA and CDR2 FQGNSA. This CDR3 comprises 18 residues. Germline trimming cut 3 bases from V and 9 bases from J; bases unmatched to any gene: 17.

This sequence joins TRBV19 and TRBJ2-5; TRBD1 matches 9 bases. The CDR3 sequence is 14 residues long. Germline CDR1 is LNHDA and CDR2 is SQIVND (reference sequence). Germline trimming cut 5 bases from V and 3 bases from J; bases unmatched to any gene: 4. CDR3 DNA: TGTGCCAGTAGTCCCCGGGACAGGGAAGAGACCCAGTACTTC. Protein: CASSPRDREETQYF.

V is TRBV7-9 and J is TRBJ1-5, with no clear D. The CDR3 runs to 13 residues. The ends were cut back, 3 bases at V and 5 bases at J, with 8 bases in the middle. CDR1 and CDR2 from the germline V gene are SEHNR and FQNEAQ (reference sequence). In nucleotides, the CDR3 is TGTGCCAGCAGCTTCCATGGAGATCAGCCCCAGCATTTT. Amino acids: CASSFHGDQPQHF.